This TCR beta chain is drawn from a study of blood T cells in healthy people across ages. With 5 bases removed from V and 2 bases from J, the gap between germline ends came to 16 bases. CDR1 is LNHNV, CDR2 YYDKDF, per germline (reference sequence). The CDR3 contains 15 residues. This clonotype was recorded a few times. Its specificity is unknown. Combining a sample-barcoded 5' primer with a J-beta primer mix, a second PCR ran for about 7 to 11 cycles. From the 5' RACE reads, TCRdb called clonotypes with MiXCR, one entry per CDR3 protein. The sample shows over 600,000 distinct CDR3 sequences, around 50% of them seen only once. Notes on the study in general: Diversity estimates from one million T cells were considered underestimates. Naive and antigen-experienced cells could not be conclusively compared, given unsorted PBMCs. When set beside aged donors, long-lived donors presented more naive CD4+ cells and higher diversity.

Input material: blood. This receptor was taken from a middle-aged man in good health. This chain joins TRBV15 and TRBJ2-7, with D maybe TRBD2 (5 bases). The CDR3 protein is CATSLLPGSTYEQYF. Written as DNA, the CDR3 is TGTGCCACCAGCCTTTTACCGGGATCCACCTACGAGCAGTACTTC.